This TCR beta chain was captured in a study of beta chain features in type 1 diabetes listed by TCRdb under 2018. Background for the entire study: No differences in mean age, gender distribution, total cell number or subset yield were found between patients and healthy donors. A total of roughly 100 million sorted cells were examined across all samples, and a strong correlation was observed between cell number per subset and RNA yield. In the study, TCRB repertoires of sorted circulating CD4+ T cell subsets from recently diagnosed type 1 diabetes patients were compared with those of matched healthy donors. Regulatory and stem cell-like memory subsets were obtained from only 8 patients and roughly eight healthy donors, while naive and central memory subsets were obtained from all 28 donors.

The entire isolated RNA was reverse transcribed using the High Capacity cDNA Reverse Transcription Kit, and thus expressed TCRB transcripts were sequenced. Deep immunoSEQ sequencing was performed on naive, central memory and regulatory T cell samples, with an average of around 3.5 million total reads per sample. After sorted cells were lysed in RLT buffer, RNA was extracted with DNase-treated RNeasy Micro or Mini kits, with the choice depending on cell number. To prevent cross-contamination, each cell subset was processed individually, whereas patient and healthy donor samples were processed jointly. The immunoSEQ multiplex PCR was used to amplify TCRB sequences from cDNA, yielding 87-bp fragments that span the CDR3 region. Sequencing of the amplicons was done on the Illumina HiSeq platform. The paper's data handling went like this. Synthetic template baselines were used to correct PCR bias computationally, reads within Hamming distance 2 were collapsed together, and singletons that could not be merged were discarded. Reads were aligned against IMGT so that V, D and J genes, CDR3 length and insertions or deletions at six rearrangement sites could be assigned. Within each subset, clonotype counts were normalized to sorted cell number, and only after that were true diversity and Gini coefficients computed with the tcR R package. Repertoire sharing was quantified using the overlap coefficient calculated on TCRB nucleotide sequences. Out-of-frame TCRB sequences from naive cells were analyzed as a proxy for the pre-selection repertoire. Sourced from immuneACCESS, this table was stored by TCRdb with only in-frame sequences that have V and J called. A share of the clones is absent; for the studies checked, an unresolved V gene accounts for under half, and the remainder has no known explanation. Clonal size and the V and J genes are those of that table, whereas D and trimming came from the DNA. The table for this sample lists 860,000 or so clones; roughly 17% of them were counted only once. About 0.02% of the sample lies in the top ten.

Only a few counts were recorded for this clone. What this receptor recognizes is not known. The record has no base qualities; no much larger clone is one base away. CDR1 and CDR2 were assigned from the germline V gene as MNHEY and SVGAGI. The germline ends are 9 bases apart after V is trimmed by 2 bases and J by 2 bases. The CDR3 contains 14 residues, cysteine and phenylalanine counted. Of the read, only the CDR3 DNA is kept; its 42 bases are in frame from base 1. Each donor gave one peripheral blood draw, averaging roughly 120 mL, which was collected into heparinised tubes. A BD FACSAria II was used to sort naive, central memory, regulatory and stem cell-like memory CD4+ T cells with a panel that included CD45RO, CCR7, CD25, CD127, CD95 and CD27. Every sorted population had a purity above 95%. PBMCs were separated immediately by Lymphoprep density gradient centrifugation and were stained directly, without being cultured. So that batch effects would be minimized, each experiment stained and sorted samples in pairs, pairing one healthy donor with one patient.

Study-wide conclusions, independent of this receptor: Naive, central memory and regulatory TCRB repertoires appeared to be more alike among patients than among healthy donors. Shorter templates might have been favored by PCR, but patient and control samples were amplified and corrected together, so both groups would have been affected equally by any skew. At VDJ recombination sites, type 1 diabetes patients had fewer insertions and more deleted nucleotides, which implies abnormalities in thymic rearrangement. Type 1 diabetes patients showed a moderate but significant shortening of TCRB CDR3 length in all four CD4+ subsets. Because small numbers of individuals were included in the HLA sub-analyses, any influence of HLA type on TCRB rearrangement was left unresolved. Sequencing cDNA rather than genomic DNA could over-represent highly expressing activated cells, although activation and CD3 levels did not differ between groups.

The chain is assembled from TRBV6-5 and TRBJ2-5; too little of a D gene remains to name it. Sequencing was carried out using naive CD4+ T cells from blood. Taken with the paper, the label for cell subset or site translates to: true naive CD4+ T cells. The sequence was obtained from a woman under 30 in good health. The CDR3 reads CASSYDFWQETQYF. Here is the DNA: TGTGCCAGCAGTTACGACTTTTGGCAAGAGACCCAGTACTTC.